This passage covers 15 T cell receptor beta chains from one sample sequenced in a study of blood T cells in healthy people across ages. A J-beta primer mix and a sample-barcoded 5' primer were used in a second PCR of roughly 6 to 12 cycles. TCRdb re-analysed the 5' RACE reads in MiXCR, keeping a single row per CDR3 protein. The sample has roughly 1.6 million distinct CDR3 sequences; 30% to 35% are singletons. Sequencing input: blood. The receptors were sampled from a woman aged 25 to 39 in good health.

The V gene is TRBV13, the J gene TRBJ1-3; 7 bases are a match to TRBD1. The V and J ends lost 5 bases and 11 bases, in that order; junction bases with no gene match: 18. The CDR3 is made up of 16 amino acids. CDR1 and CDR2 (germline): PRHDT, FYEKMQ (reference sequence). CDR3 region: CASSPAGQEPFVPIYF. The CDR3 DNA reads as TGTGCCAGCAGCCCCGCCGGACAGGAGCCCTTCGTACCCATATATTTT.

This clonotype was recorded a few times. V usage is TRBV20-1 and J usage is TRBJ1-6; the D gene is possibly TRBD1 (6 bases). Looked up from germline, CDR1 is DFQATT and CDR2 is SNEGSKA (reference sequence). Trimming removed 2 bases from V and 6 bases from J, with 8 bases in between. The CDR3 sequence is 13 residues long. In DNA form, the CDR3 reads TGCAGTGCTAGACCAGGGGCTAATTCACCCCTCCACTTT. The encoded protein is CSARPGANSPLHF.

This chain links TRBV20-1 with TRBJ1-1; D might be TRBD1 (5 bases). V was cut by 0 bases and J by 4 bases, with 12 bases left in between. CDR3 length: 14 amino acids. CDR1 and CDR2 (germline): DFQATT, SNEGSKA (reference sequence). The DNA for the CDR3 is TGCAGTGCTAGAGATCGAGGGGAGTCCACTGAAGCTTTCTTT. Translating gives CSARDRGESTEAFF.

The V call is TRBV9, the J call TRBJ2-2; the D is unclear. The CDR3 has 12 residues. Trimming stripped 8 bases from V and 5 bases from J, with 10 bases between. CDR1 is SGDLS, CDR2 YYNGEE, per germline. CDR3 residues: CASPGLTGELFF. The CDR3 DNA reads TGTGCCAGTCCTGGGCTTACCGGGGAGCTGTTTTTT.

This clonotype was counted ten times or more. V gene TRBV29-1 combines with J gene TRBJ2-1; D gene uncertain. The CDR3 totals 12 residues. Germline lookup yields CDR1 SQVTM and CDR2 ANQGSEA. V was cut by 4 bases and J by 4 bases, with 8 bases left in between. The CDR3 spells CSVVHLYNEQFF. DNA for the CDR3: TGCAGCGTTGTCCATTTATACAATGAGCAGTTCTTC.

At least ten counts were recorded for this clonotype. The CDR3 protein is CASSLGVETQYF. Here the CDR3 DNA reads TGTGCCAGCAGCCTTGGTGTGGAGACCCAGTACTTC. J is TRBJ2-5 and V is TRBV7-2; D unresolved. Germline CDR1 SGHTA, CDR2 FQGNSA. V was cut by 5 bases and J by 5 bases, with 9 bases left in between. This CDR3 is 12 amino acids long. The full variable domain, rest sourced from reference TRBV7-2 and TRBJ2-5, is GAGVSQSPSNKVTEKGKDVELRCDPISGHTALYWYRQSLGQGLEFLIYFQGNSAPDKSGLPSDRFSAERTGGSVSTLTIQRTQQEDSAVYLCASSLGVETQYFGPGTRLLVL.

Comment on this clonotype: One junction end does not reproduce the germline sequence, and a read error may be involved. The rearrangement uses TRBV9 and TRBJ2-6; TRBD1 is a possible D gene (6 bases). The CDR3 runs 16 residues. Per the germline V gene, CDR1 is SGDLS and CDR2 is YYNGEE. Here the CDR3 DNA reads TGTGCCAGCACCAGGACAGCACCCTCTGGGACCAACGTCCTGACTTTC. Its protein product is CASTRTAPSGTNVLTF. Complete variable domain (other parts from reference TRBV9 and TRBJ2-6): DSGVTQTPKHLITATGQRVTLRCSPRSGDLSVYWYQQSLDQGLQFLIQYYNGEERAKGNILERFSAQQFPDLHSELNLSSLELGDSALYFCASTRTAPSGTNVLTFGAGSRLTVL.

Concerning this clonotype itself: A read error may explain this, as a much larger clone is one base away. Here the CDR3 DNA reads TGTGCCAGCAGCTCGGTCTCAGATACGCAGGATTTT. Translating it yields CASSSVSDTQDF. The chain has TRBV6-2 or TRBV6-3 and TRBJ2-3; D not certain. This CDR3 has 12 residues. Germline assignment: CDR1 MNHEY and CDR2 SVGEGT.

The rearrangement uses TRBV5-1 and TRBJ2-3; 12 bases fit TRBD2. This CDR3 comprises 17 residues. J was trimmed by 3 bases and V by 0 bases; bases with no gene match: 5. CDR1 and CDR2 from the germline V gene are SGHRS and YFSETQ. The CDR3 loop reads CASSLEASGRGTDTQYF. The CDR3 DNA follows: TGCGCCAGCAGCTTGGAGGCTAGCGGGAGGGGGACAGATACGCAGTATTTT.

For this clonotype: This may come from a read error, since a much larger clone is one base off. V is TRBV20-1 and J is TRBJ2-5; TRBD2 matches at 10 bases. This CDR3 contains 17 residues. Germline CDR1 and CDR2: DFQATT and SNEGSKA (reference sequence). The V and J ends lost 4 bases and 0 bases, in that order; junction bases with no gene match: 11. The CDR3 region is CSATGTSGNTYQETQYF. In DNA, the CDR3 is TGCAGTGCTACGGGAACTAGCGGGAATACGTACCAAGAGACCCAGTACTTC.

In nucleotides, the CDR3 is TGTGCCAGCGGATTAGATTACTTAGGCACTGAAGCTTTCTTT. This gives the protein CASGLDYLGTEAFF. The genes are TRBV12-3 or TRBV12-4 and TRBJ1-1, with D unclear. The CDR3 totals 14 residues. Trimming stripped 8 bases from V and 4 bases from J, with 17 bases between.

This clonotype was detected many times. The chain joins TRBV4-2 to TRBJ2-1, with unresolved D. The CDR3 sequence is 12 residues long. Germline V gene data show CDR1 as LGHNA and CDR2 as YNFKEQ. V gave up 3 bases and J gave up 8 bases, with 8 bases separating them. This CDR3 reads CASSHFDDEQFF. For the CDR3, the DNA is TGTGCCAGCAGCCATTTTGACGATGAGCAGTTCTTC.

The rearrangement uses TRBV2 and TRBJ2-6; D not certain. This CDR3 contains 16 residues. Looked up from germline, CDR1 is SNHLY and CDR2 is FYNNEI. V was shortened by 1 base and J by 1 base, with 8 bases between the two germline ends. As DNA, the CDR3 is TGTGCCAGCAGTGAAGAGCTGCCGTCTGGGGCCAACGTCCTGACTTTC. It yields the protein CASSEELPSGANVLTF. The full variable domain, in which reference TRBV2 and TRBJ2-6 provide the parts outside the CDR3, is EPEVTQTPSHQVTQMGQEVILRCVPISNHLYFYWYRQILGQKVEFLVSFYNNEISEKSEIFDDQFSVERPDGSNFTLKIRSTKLEDSAMYFCASSEELPSGANVLTFGAGSRLTVL.

This clonotype occurred a few times. V is TRBV7-9 and J is TRBJ1-2; D may be TRBD1 (5 bases). V lost 0 bases to trimming and J lost 6 bases, with 14 bases between them. The CDR3 covers 15 residues. Looked up from germline, CDR1 is SEHNR and CDR2 is FQNEAQ (reference sequence). CDR3 coding DNA: TGTGCCAGCAGCTTAGCAACCGGGACTCCGAATGGCTACACCTTC. It codes for CASSLATGTPNGYTF.

This clonotype was picked up a small number of times. The gene calls are TRBV5-1 and TRBJ2-5; 13 bases fit TRBD2. Trimming cost V 4 bases and J 11 bases; bases outside gene matches: 11. The germline V gene has CDR1 SGHRS and CDR2 YFSETQ. The CDR3 covers 15 residues. The CDR3 reads CASSPGTSGINEQYF. As DNA, the CDR3 is TGCGCCAGCAGCCCAGGGACTAGCGGGATAAATGAGCAGTACTTC. Using reference TRBV5-1 and TRBJ2-5 for the parts outside the CDR3, the full variable domain is KAGVTQTPRYLIKTRGQQVTLSCSPISGHRSVSWYQQTPGQGLQFLFEYFSETQRNKGNFPGRFSGRQFSNSRSEMNVSTLELGDSALYLCASSPGTSGINEQYFGPGTRLLVL.